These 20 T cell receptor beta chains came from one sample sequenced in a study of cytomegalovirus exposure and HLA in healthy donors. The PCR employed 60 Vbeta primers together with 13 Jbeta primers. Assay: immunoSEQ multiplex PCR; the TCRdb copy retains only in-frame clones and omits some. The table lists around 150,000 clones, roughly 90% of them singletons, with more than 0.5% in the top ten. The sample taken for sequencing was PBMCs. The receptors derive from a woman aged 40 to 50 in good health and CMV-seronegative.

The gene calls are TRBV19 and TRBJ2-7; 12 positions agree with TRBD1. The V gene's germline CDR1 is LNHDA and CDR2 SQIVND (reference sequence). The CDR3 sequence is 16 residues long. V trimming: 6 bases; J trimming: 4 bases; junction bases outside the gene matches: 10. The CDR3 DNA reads TGTGCCAGTAGCCACACCCGGGGACAGGGGGCGTACGAGCAGTACTTC. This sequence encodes CASSHTRGQGAYEQYF.

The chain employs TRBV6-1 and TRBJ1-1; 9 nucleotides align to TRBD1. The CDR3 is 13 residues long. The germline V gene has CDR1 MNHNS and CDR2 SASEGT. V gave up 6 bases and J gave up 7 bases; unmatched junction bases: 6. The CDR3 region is CASREDRGFEAFF. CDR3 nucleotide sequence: TGTGCCAGCAGAGAGGACAGGGGTTTTGAAGCTTTCTTT.

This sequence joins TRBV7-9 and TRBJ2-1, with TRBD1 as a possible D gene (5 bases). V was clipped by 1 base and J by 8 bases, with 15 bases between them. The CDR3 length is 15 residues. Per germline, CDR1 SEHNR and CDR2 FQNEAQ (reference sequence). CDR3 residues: CASSLGWQGRDEQFF. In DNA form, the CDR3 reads TGTGCCAGCAGCTTAGGGTGGCAGGGCAGGGATGAGCAGTTCTTC.

CDR3 nucleotides: TGTGCCAGCAGCCAAGGGACTAGCGGCGTGGTAGGGACGGAGGAGCTGTTTTTT. Protein product: CASSQGTSGVVGTEELFF. The V gene is TRBV4-2, the J gene TRBJ2-2, with TRBD2 matching over 10 bases. The ends lost 1 base at V and 10 bases at J; junction bases unmatched: 15. CDR1 and CDR2 from the germline V gene are LGHNA and YNFKEQ. CDR3 size: 18 residues.

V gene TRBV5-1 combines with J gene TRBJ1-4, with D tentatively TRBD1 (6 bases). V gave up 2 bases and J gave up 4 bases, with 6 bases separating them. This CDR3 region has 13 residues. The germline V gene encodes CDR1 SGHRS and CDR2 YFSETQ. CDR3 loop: CASSLQGNEKLFF. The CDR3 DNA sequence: TGCGCCAGCAGCTTACAGGGTAATGAAAAACTGTTTTTT.

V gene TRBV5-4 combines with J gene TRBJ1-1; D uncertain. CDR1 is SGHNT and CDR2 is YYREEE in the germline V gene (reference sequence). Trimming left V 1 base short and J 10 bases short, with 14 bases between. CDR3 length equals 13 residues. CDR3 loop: CASSLFLVGRAFF. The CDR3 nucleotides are TGTGCCAGCAGCTTGTTTTTGGTTGGGCGAGCTTTCTTT.

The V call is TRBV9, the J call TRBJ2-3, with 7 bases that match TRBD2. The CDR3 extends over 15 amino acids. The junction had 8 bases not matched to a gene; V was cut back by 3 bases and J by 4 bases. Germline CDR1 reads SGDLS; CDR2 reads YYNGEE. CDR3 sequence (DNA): TGTGCCAGCAGCGGTCTAGCGGCGGGGGCAGATACGCAGTATTTT. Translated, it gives CASSGLAAGADTQYF.

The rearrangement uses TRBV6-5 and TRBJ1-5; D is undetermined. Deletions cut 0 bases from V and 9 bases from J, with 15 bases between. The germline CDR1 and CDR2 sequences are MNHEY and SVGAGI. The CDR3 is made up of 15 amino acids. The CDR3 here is CASSYSILGVGPQHF. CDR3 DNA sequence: TGTGCCAGCAGTTACTCGATACTAGGAGTGGGGCCCCAGCATTTT.

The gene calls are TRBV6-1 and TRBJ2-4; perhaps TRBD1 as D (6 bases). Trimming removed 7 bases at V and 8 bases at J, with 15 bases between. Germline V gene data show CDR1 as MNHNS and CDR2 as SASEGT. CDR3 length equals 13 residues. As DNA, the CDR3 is TGTGCCAGCACTGGGGGCGGTGGGGACATTCAGTACTTC. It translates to CASTGGGGDIQYF.

CDR3 in amino acids: CASSLANTEAFF. CDR3 coding DNA: TGCGCCAGCAGCTTAGCTAACACTGAAGCTTTCTTT. The J gene is TRBJ1-1, the V gene TRBV5-1; D is undetermined. From germline, CDR1 is SGHRS and CDR2 YFSETQ. The CDR3 totals 12 residues. Trimming took off 2 bases at V and 2 bases at J, with 4 bases between the two ends.

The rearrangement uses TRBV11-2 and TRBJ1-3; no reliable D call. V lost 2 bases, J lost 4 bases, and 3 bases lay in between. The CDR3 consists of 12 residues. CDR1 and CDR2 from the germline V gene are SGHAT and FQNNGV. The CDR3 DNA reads TGTGCCAGCAGCTTACAGGGAAACACCATATATTTT. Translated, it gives CASSLQGNTIYF.

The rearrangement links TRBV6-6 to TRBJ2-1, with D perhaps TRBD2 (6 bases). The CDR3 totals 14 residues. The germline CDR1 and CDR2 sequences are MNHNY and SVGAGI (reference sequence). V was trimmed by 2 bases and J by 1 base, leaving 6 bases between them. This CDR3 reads CASSYGTSYNEQFF. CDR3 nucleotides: TGTGCCAGCAGTTACGGGACTTCCTACAATGAGCAGTTCTTC.

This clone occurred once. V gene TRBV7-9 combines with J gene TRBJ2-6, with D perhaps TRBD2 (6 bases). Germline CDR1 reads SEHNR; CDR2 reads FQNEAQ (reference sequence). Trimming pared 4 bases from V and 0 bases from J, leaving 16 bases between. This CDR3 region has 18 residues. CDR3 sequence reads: CASSSMGLLSSGANVLTF. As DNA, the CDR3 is TGTGCCAGCAGCTCAATGGGACTGCTCAGCTCTGGGGCCAACGTCCTGACTTTC. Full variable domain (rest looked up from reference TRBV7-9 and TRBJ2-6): DTGVSQNPRHKITKRGQNVTFRCDPISEHNRLYWYRQTLGQGPEFLTYFQNEAQLEKSRLLSDRFSAERPKGSFSTLEIQRTEQGDSAMYLCASSSMGLLSSGANVLTFGAGSRLTVL.

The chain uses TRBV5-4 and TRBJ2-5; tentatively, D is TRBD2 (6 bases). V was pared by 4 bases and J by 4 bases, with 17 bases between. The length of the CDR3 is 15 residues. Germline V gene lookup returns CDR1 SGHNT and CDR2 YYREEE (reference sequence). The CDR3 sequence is CASSATGTGGETQYF. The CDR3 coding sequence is TGTGCCAGCAGCGCGACCGGGACTGGTGGAGAGACCCAGTACTTC.

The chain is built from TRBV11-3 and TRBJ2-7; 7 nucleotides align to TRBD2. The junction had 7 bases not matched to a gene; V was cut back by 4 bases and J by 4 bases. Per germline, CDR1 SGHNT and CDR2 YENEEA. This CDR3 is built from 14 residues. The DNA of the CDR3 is TGTGCCAGCAGCTCCCGTCCGGGGGGATACGAGCAGTACTTC. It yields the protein CASSSRPGGYEQYF.

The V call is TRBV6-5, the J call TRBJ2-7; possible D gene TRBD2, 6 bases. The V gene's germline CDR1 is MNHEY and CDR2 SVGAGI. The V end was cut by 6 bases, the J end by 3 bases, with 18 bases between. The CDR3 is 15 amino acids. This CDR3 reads CASSERLARVYEQYF. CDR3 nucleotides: TGTGCCAGCAGCGAGAGGCTAGCGCGGGTCTACGAGCAGTACTTC.

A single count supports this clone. The CDR3 is CASSRGTGTGELFF. Written as DNA, the CDR3 is TGCGCCAGCAGCCGGGGGACGGGCACCGGGGAGCTGTTTTTT. This chain joins TRBV5-1 and TRBJ2-2; tentatively, D is TRBD2 (6 bases). This CDR3 comprises 14 residues. CDR1 SGHRS and CDR2 YFSETQ come from the germline V gene. V was shortened by 4 bases and J by 4 bases, with 11 bases between the two germline ends.

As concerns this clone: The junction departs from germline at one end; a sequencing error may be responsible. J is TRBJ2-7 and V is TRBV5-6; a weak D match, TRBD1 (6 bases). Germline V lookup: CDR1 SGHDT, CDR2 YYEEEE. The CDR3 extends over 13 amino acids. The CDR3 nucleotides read TGTGCCAGCAGCCTGTCGTTTACAGGGCGGCGCGCCTTC. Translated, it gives CASSLSFTGRRAF.

CDR3 nucleotide sequence: TGCGCCAGCACGGGGGGGGCCTTATCCGGGGAGCTGTTTTTT. The encoded protein is CASTGGALSGELFF. The chain carries TRBV10-1 and TRBJ2-2; 8 bases are a match to TRBD2. CDR3 length: 14 amino acids. CDR1 WNHNN and CDR2 SYGVQD come from the germline V gene (reference sequence). J lost 6 bases, V lost 7 bases, and 7 bases had no gene match.

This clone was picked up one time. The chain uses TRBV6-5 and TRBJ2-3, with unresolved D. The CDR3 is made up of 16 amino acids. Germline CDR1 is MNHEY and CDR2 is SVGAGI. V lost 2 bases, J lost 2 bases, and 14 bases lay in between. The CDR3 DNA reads TGTGCCAGCAGTTACATGGGCTTACCCGACACAGATACGCAGTATTTT. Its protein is CASSYMGLPDTDTQYF.